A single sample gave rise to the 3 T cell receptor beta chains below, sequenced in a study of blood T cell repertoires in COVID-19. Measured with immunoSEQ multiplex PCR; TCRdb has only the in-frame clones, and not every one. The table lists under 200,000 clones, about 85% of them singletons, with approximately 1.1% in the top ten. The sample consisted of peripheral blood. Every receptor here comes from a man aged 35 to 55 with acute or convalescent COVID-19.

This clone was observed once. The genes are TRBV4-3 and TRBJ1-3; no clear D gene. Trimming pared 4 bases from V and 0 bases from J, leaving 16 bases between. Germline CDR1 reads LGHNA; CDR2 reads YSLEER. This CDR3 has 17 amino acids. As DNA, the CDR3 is TGCGCCAGCAGCCCGGACGGGGTCTCCAGCTCTGGAAACACCATATATTTT. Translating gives CASSPDGVSSSGNTIYF.

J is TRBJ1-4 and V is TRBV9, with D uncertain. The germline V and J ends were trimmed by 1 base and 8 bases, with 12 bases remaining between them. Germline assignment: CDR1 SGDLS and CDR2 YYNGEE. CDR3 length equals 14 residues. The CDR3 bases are TGTGCCAGCAGCGTAATGGCAGGAGGAGAAAAACTGTTTTTT. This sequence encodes CASSVMAGGEKLFF.

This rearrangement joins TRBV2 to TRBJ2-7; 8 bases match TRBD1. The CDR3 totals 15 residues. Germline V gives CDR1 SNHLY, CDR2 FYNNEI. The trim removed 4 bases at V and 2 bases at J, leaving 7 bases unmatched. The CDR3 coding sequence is TGTGCCAGCAGTGCGGACAGGGAGTTCACCTACGAGCAGTACTTC. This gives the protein CASSADREFTYEQYF.